This T cell receptor beta chain was recorded in a study of blood T cells in healthy people across ages. Germline CDR1 reads SGHRS; CDR2 reads YFSETQ. This CDR3 is built from 14 residues. Trimming removed 1 base at V and 3 bases at J, with 10 bases between. Using a J-beta primer mix together with a sample-barcoded 5' primer, a second PCR was run for about 6 to 12 cycles. All samples yielded 3 million or more CDR3-containing paired-end reads. TCRdb called the 5' RACE reads again in MiXCR, with one record for every CDR3 protein. This sample has around 1,700,000 distinct CDR3 sequences; 28% occur once, and the top ten carry over 7%. Each sample used at least 6.5 million PBMCs.

Input material: blood. The chain recombines TRBV5-1 with TRBJ2-5; possibly TRBD1 for D (6 bases). The receptor's source is a woman in her 30s in good health. This CDR3 is CASSLNGGEETQYF. CDR3 in DNA: TGCGCCAGCAGCTTGAATGGGGGCGAAGAGACCCAGTACTTC.